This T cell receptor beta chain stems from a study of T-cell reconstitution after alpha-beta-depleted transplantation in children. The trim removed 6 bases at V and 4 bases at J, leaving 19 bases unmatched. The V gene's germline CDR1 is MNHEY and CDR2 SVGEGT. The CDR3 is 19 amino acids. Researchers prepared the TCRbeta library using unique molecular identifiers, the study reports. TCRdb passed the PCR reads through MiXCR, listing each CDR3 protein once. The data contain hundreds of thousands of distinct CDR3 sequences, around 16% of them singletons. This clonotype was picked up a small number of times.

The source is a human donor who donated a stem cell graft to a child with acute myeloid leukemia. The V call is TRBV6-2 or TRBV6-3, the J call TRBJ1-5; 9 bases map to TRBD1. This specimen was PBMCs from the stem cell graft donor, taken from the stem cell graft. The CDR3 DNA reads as TGTGCCAGCAGCCTTCCCCGGGACAGGGAAGCTCTTAGGAATCAGCCCCAGCATTTT. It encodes CASSLPRDREALRNQPQHF.